This TCR beta chain was captured in a study of cytomegalovirus exposure and HLA in healthy donors. Findings and caveats of the study: A later analysis reportedly found that, within productive TCRs, an Asian-associated ancestry cluster had fewer N-insertions than the mean observed across the approximately 700 donors.

Concerning this clone: Antigen unknown.

In the PCR, 60 Vbeta and 13 Jbeta primers were used. Sequencing used immunoSEQ multiplex PCR; TCRdb keeps in-frame clones, though not all of them. This table has 85,000 to 100,000 clones, about 78% appearing once. V lost 3 bases to trimming and J lost 3 bases, with 8 bases between them. The CDR3 is 14 amino acids. The germline gives CDR1 MNHEY, CDR2 SMNVEV (reference sequence). The source material was PBMCs. The origin of this receptor is a woman in her 40s in good health and CMV-seropositive. The rearrangement joins TRBV27 to TRBJ2-2, with D perhaps TRBD1 (5 bases). In nucleotides, the CDR3 is TGTGCCAGCAGTTTGGACAAATACACCGGGGAGCTGTTTTTT. Translation: CASSLDKYTGELFF.